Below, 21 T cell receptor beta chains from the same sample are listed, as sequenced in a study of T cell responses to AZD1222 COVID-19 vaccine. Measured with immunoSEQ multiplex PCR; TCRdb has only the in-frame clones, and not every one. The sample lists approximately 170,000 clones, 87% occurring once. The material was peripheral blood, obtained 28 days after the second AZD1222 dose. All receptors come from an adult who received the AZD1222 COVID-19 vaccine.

CDR3 region: CASSRSGGSGEQYF. In DNA, the CDR3 is TGTGCCAGCAGTCGATCAGGGGGCTCGGGCGAGCAGTACTTC. This sequence joins TRBV27 and TRBJ2-7; 8 positions match TRBD1. Germline V gene sequence: CDR1 MNHEY, CDR2 SMNVEV (reference sequence). Trimming at V came to 5 bases and at J to 6 bases, leaving 9 bases not matched to a gene. CDR3 length: 14 residues.

The CDR3 DNA reads as TGTGCCAGTAACAAACAGGGGCCCCGACTAGCGACCGGGGAGCTGTTTTTT. Encoded protein: CASNKQGPRLATGELFF. V gene TRBV19 combines with J gene TRBJ2-2; maybe TRBD2 (8 bases). The length of the CDR3 is 17 residues. Germline V gene sequence: CDR1 LNHDA, CDR2 SQIVND (reference sequence). Trimming removed 7 bases at V and 5 bases at J, with 23 bases between.

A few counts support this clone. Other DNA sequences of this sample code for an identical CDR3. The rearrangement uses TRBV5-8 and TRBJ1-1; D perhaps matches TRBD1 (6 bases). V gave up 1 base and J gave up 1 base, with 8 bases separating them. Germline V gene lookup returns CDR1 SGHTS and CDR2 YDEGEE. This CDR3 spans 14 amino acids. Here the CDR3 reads CASSLQGRNTEAFF. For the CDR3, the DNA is TGTGCCAGCAGCTTGCAGGGGCGGAACACTGAAGCTTTCTTT.

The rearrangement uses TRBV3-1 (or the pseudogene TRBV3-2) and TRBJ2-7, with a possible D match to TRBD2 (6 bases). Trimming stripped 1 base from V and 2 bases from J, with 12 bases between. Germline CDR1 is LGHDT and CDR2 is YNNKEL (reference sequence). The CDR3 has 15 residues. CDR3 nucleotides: TGTGCCAGCAGCCAAGCGGAGGGTTCCACCTACGAGCAGTACTTC. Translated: CASSQAEGSTYEQYF.

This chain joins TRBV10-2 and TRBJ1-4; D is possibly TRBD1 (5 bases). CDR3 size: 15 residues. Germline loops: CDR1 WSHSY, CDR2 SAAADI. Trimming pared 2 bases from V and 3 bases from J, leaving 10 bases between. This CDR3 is CASSEKGSSNEKLFF. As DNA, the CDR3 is TGCGCCAGCAGTGAGAAGGGGTCATCTAATGAAAAACTGTTTTTT.

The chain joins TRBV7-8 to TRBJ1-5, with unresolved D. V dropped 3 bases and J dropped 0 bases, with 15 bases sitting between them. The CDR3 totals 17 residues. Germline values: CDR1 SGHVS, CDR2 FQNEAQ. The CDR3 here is CASSLDVVQYSNQPQHF. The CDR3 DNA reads TGTGCCAGCAGCTTGGATGTGGTCCAATATAGCAATCAGCCCCAGCATTTT.

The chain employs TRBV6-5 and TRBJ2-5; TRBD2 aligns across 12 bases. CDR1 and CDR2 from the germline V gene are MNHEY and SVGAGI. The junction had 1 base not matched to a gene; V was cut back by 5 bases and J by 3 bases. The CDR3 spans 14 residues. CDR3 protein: CASSRLAGEETQYF. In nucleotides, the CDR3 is TGTGCCAGCAGTCGACTAGCGGGGGAAGAGACCCAGTACTTC.

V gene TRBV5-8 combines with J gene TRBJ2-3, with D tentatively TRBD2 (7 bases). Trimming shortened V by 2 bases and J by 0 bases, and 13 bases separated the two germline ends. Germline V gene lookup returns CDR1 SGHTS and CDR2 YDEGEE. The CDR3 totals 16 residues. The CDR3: CASSFRGAPSTDTQYF. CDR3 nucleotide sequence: TGTGCCAGCAGCTTTCGGGGGGCACCGAGCACAGATACGCAGTATTTT.

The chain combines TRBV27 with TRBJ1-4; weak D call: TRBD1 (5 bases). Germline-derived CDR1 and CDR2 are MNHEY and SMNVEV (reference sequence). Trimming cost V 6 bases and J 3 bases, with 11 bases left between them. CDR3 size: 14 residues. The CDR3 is CASRKGRANEKLFF. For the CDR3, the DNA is TGTGCCAGCAGGAAGGGGAGGGCTAATGAAAAACTGTTTTTT.

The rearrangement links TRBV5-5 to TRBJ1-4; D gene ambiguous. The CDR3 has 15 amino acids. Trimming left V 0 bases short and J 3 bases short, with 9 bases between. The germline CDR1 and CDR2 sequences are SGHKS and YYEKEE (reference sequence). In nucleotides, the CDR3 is TGTGCCAGCAGCTTGGGGATTGCAGCTAATGAAAAACTGTTTTTT. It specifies CASSLGIAANEKLFF.

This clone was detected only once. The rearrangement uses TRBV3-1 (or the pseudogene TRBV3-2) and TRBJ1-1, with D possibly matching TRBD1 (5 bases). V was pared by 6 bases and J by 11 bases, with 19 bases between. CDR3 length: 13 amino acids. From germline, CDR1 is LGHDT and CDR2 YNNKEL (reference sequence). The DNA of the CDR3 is TGTGCCAGCAGGGGGAACCGCGGGGGTCGCGCTTTCTTT. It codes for CASRGNRGGRAFF.

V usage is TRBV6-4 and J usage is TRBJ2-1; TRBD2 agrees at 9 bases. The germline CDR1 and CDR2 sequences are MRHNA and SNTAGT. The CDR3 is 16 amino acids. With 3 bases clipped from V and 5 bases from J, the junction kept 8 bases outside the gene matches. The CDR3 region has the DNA TGTGCCAGCAGTGATAAAGTTAGCGGGGGTCACAATGAGCAGTTCTTC. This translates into CASSDKVSGGHNEQFF.

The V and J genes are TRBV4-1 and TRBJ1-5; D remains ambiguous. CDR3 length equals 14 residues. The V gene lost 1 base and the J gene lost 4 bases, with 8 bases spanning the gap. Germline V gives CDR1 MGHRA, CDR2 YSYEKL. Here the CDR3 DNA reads TGCGCCAGCAGCCAAGGCATGGTGAATCAGCCCCAGCATTTT. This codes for CASSQGMVNQPQHF.

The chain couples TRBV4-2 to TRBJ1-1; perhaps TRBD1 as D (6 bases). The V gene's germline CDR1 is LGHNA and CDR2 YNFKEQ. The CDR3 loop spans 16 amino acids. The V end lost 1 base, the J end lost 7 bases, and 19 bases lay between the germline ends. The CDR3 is CASSQAGGGGRFEAFF. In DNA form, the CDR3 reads TGTGCCAGCAGCCAAGCCGGAGGGGGAGGGAGATTTGAAGCTTTCTTT.

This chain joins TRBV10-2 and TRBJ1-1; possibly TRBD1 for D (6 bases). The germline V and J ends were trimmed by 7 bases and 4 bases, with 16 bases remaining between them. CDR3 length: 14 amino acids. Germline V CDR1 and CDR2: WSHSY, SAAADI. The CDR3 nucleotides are TGCGCCAGCATTCAGGGGTCGGGGAGCACTGAAGCTTTCTTT. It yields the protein CASIQGSGSTEAFF.

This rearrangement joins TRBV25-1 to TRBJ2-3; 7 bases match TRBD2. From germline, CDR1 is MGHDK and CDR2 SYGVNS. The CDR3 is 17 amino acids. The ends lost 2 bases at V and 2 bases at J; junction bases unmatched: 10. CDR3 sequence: CASSEKNSSGFTDTQYF. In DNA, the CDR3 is TGTGCCAGCAGTGAAAAGAATTCTAGCGGATTCACAGATACGCAGTATTTT. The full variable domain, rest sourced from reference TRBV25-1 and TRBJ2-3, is EADIYQTPRYLVIGTGKKITLECSQTMGHDKMYWYQQDPGMELHLIHYSYGVNSTEKGDLSSESTVSRIRTEHFPLTLESARPSHTSQYLCASSEKNSSGFTDTQYFGPGTRLTVL.

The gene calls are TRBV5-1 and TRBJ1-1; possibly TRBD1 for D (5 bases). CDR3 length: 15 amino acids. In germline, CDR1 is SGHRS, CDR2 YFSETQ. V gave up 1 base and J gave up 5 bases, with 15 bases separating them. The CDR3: CASSLFRGRGTEAFF. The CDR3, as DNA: TGCGCCAGCAGCTTGTTTCGAGGGAGGGGAACTGAAGCTTTCTTT.

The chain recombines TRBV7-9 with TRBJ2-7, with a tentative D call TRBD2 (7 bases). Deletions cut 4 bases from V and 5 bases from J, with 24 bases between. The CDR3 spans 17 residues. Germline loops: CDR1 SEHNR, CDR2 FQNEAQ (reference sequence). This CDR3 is CASSSAQGGGTVHEQYF. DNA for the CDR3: TGTGCCAGCAGCTCAGCCCAGGGAGGGGGAACGGTGCACGAGCAGTACTTC. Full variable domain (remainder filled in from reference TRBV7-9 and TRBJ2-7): DTGVSQNPRHKITKRGQNVTFRCDPISEHNRLYWYRQTLGQGPEFLTYFQNEAQLEKSRLLSDRFSAERPKGSFSTLEIQRTEQGDSAMYLCASSSAQGGGTVHEQYFGPGTRLTVT.

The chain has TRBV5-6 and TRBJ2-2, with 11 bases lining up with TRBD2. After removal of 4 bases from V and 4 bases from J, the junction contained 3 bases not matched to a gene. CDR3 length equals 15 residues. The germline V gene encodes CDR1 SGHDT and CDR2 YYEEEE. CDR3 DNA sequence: TGTGCCAGCAGCCCGGGACTAGCGGCCACCGGGGAGCTGTTTTTT. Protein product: CASSPGLAATGELFF. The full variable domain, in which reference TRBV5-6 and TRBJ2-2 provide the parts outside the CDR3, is DAGVTQSPTHLIKTRGQQVTLRCSPKSGHDTVSWYQQALGQGPQFIFQYYEEEERQRGNFPDRFSGHQFPNYSSELNVNALLLGDSALYLCASSPGLAATGELFFGEGSRLTVL.

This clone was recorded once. The CDR3 region is CASSQGAIEKLFF. The CDR3 bases are TGCGCCAGCAGCCAGGGGGCGATTGAAAAACTGTTTTTT. The chain has TRBV4-1 and TRBJ1-4; D may be TRBD1 (6 bases). The CDR3 is made up of 13 amino acids. V was shortened by 3 bases and J by 7 bases, with 9 bases between the two germline ends. Germline V gene data show CDR1 as MGHRA and CDR2 as YSYEKL.

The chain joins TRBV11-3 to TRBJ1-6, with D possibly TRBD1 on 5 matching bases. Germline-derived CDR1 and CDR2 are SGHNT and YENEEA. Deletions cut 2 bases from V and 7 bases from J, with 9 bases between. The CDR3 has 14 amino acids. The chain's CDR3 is CASSLSGGNSPLHF. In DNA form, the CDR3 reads TGTGCCAGCAGCTTATCCGGGGGGAATTCACCCCTCCACTTT. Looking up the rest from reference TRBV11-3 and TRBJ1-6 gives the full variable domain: EAGVVQSPRYKIIEKKQPVAFWCNPISGHNTLYWYLQNLGQGPELLIRYENEEAVDDSQLPKDRFSAERLKGVDSTLKIQPAELGDSAVYLCASSLSGGNSPLHFGNGTRLTVT.